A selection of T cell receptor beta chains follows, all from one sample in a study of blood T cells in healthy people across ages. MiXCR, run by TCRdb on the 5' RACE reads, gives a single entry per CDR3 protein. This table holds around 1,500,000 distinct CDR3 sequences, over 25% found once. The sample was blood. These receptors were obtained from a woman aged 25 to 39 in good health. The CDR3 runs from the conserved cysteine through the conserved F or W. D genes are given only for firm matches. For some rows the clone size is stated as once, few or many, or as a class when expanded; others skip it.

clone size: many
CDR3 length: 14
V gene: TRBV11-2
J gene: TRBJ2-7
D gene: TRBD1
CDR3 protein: CASSRPGQSYEQYF
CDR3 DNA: TGTGCCAGCAGCCGTCCGGGACAGTCCTACGAGCAGTACTTC

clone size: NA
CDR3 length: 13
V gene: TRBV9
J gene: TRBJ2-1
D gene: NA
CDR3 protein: CASSTGTYYEQFF
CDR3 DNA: TGTGCCAGCAGCACGGGGACTTACTACGAGCAGTTCTTC

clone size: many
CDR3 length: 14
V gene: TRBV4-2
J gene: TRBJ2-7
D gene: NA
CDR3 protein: CASSRGALSLEQYF
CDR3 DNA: TGTGCCAGCAGCCGGGGGGCTTTGTCCCTCGAGCAGTACTTC

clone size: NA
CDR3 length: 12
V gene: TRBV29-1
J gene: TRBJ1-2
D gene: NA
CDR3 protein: CSVSVFSYGYTF
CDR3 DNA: TGCAGCGTTTCGGTATTCAGCTATGGCTACACCTTC

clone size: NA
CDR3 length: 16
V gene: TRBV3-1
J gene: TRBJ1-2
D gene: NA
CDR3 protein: CASSQDLRGSNYGYTF
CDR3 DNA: TGTGCCAGCAGCCAAGATCTCAGGGGTTCTAACTATGGCTACACCTTC

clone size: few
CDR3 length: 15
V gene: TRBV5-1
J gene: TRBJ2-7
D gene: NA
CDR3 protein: CASSAGHSTTPEQYF
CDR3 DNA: TGCGCCAGCAGCGCGGGTCATTCTACAACGCCCGAGCAGTACTTC

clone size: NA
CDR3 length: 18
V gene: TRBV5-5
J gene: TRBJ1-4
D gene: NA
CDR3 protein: CASSGHRISFGANEKLFF
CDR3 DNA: TGTGCCAGCAGCGGGCACCGCATTTCCTTTGGAGCTAATGAAAAACTGTTTTTT

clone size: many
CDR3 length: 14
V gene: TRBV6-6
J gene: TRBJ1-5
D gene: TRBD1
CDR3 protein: CASSHGQGNQPQHF
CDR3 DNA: TGTGCCAGCAGTCACGGACAGGGTAATCAGCCCCAGCATTTT

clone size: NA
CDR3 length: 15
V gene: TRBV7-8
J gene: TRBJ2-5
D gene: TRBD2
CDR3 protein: CASSRTSGSRQTQYF
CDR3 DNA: TGTGCCAGCAGCCGAACTAGCGGGAGTCGGCAGACCCAGTACTTC

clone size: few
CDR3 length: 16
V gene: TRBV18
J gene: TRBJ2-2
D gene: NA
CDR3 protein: CASSPEAQRNSGELFF
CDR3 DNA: TGTGCCAGCTCACCAGAGGCCCAGCGGAACTCCGGGGAGCTGTTTTTT

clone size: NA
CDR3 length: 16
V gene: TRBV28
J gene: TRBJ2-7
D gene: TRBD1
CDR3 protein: CASSFPPGQNSYEQYF
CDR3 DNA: TGTGCCAGCAGTTTCCCTCCGGGACAGAACTCCTACGAGCAGTACTTC

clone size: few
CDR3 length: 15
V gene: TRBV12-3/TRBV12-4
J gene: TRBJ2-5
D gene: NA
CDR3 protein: CASSPGTGGIETQYF
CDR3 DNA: TGTGCCAGCAGTCCGGGTACGGGGGGCATAGAGACCCAGTACTTC

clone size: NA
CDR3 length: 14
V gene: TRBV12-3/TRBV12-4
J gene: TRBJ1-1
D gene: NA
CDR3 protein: CASSLAARNTEAFF
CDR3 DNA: TGTGCCAGCAGTTTAGCGGCTCGGAACACTGAAGCTTTCTTT

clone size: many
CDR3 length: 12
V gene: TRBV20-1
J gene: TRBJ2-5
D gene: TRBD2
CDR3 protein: CSAPGGLETQYF
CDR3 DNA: TGCAGTGCCCCGGGGGGGCTGGAGACCCAGTACTTC

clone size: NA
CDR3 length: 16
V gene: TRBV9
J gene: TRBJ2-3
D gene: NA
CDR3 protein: CASSVAGWGGTDTQYF
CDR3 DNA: TGTGCCAGCAGCGTAGCCGGGTGGGGTGGTACAGATACGCAGTATTTT

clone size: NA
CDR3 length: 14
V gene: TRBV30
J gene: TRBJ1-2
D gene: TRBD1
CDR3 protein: CAWGRQGTNYGYTF
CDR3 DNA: TGTGCCTGGGGACGACAGGGGACGAACTATGGCTACACCTTC

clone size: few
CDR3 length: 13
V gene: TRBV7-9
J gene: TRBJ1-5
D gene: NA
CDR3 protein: CASSGRGAEPQHF
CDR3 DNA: TGTGCCAGCAGCGGGAGGGGAGCGGAGCCCCAGCATTTT

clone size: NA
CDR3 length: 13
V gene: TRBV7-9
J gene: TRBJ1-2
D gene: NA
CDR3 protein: CASSLEQGPGYTF
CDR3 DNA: TGTGCCAGCAGCTTAGAACAGGGACCTGGCTACACCTTC

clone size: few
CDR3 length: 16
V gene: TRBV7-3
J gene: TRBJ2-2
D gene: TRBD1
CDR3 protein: CASSRGPDANTGELFF
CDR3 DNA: TGTGCCAGCAGCAGGGGGCCTGACGCGAACACCGGGGAGCTGTTTTTT

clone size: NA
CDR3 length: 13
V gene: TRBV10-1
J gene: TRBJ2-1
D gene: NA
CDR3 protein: CTSSELPSGEQFF
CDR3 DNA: TGCACCAGCAGTGAATTACCCAGCGGAGAGCAGTTCTTC

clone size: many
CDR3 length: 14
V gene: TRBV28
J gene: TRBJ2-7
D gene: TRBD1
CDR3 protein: CASSLVGQGDEQYF
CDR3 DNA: TGTGCCAGCAGTTTAGTGGGTCAGGGGGACGAGCAGTACTTC

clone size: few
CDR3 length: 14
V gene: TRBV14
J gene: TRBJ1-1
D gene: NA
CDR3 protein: CASKALKGNTEAFF
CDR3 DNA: TGTGCCAGCAAGGCCCTCAAGGGGAACACTGAAGCTTTCTTT

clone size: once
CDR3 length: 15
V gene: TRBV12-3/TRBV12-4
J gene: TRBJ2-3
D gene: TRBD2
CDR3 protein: CASSSGGRAGDTQYF
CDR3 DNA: TGTGCCAGCAGTTCTGGCGGGAGGGCCGGGGATACGCAGTATTTT

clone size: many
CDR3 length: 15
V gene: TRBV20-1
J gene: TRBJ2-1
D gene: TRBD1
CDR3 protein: CSARDLGTGYDEQFF
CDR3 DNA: TGCAGTGCTAGAGATTTGGGGACAGGGTACGATGAGCAGTTCTTC

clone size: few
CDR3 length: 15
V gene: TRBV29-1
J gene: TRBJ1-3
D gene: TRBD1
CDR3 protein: CSVEVGGVSGNTIYF
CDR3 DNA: TGCAGCGTTGAAGTAGGGGGCGTCTCTGGAAACACCATATATTTT

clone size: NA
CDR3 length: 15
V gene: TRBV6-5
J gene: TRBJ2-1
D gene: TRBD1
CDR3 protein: CASSLQDRGLNEQFF
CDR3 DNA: TGTGCCAGCAGCCTCCAGGACAGGGGTCTCAATGAGCAGTTCTTC

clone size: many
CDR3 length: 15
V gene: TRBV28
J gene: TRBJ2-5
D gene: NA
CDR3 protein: CASSQTGVADGTQYF
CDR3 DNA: TGTGCCAGCAGTCAAACTGGTGTAGCCGATGGGACCCAGTACTTC

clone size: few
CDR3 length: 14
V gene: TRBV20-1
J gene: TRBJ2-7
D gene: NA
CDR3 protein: CSVIGLGVSGEQYF
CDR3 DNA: TGCAGTGTCATTGGCCTGGGAGTTTCTGGCGAGCAGTACTTC

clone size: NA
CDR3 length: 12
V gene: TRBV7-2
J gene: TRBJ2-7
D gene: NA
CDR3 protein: CASRLASYEQYF
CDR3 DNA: TGTGCCAGCCGCCTCGCCTCCTACGAGCAGTACTTC

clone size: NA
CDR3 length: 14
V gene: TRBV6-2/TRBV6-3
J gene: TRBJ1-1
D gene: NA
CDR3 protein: CASSYARGTTEAFF
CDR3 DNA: TGTGCCAGCAGTTACGCCAGGGGTACCACTGAAGCTTTCTTT

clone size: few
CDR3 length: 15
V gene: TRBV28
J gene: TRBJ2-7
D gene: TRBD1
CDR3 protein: CASSLTPGQAYEQYF
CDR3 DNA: TGTGCCAGCAGTTTAACCCCGGGACAGGCCTACGAGCAGTACTTC

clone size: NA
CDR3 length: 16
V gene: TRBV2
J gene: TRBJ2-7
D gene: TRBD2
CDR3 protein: CASSDLAGGLPNEQYF
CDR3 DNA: TGTGCCAGCAGTGATTTAGCGGGGGGGCTTCCGAACGAGCAGTACTTC

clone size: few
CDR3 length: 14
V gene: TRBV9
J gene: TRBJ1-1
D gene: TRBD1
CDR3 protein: CASSVGDRGTEAFF
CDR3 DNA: TGTGCCAGCAGCGTAGGGGACAGGGGGACTGAAGCTTTCTTT

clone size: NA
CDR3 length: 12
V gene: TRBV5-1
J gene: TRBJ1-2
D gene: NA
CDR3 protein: CASSTSGDGYTF
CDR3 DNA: TGCGCCAGCAGCACATCTGGGGATGGCTACACCTTC

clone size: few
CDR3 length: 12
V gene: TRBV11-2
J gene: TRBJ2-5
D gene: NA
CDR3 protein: CASTSLQETQYF
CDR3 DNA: TGTGCCAGCACCTCCTTACAAGAGACCCAGTACTTC

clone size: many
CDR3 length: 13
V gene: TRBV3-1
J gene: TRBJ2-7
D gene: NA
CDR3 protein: CASSQSGIDEQYF
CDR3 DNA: TGTGCCAGCAGCCAGTCGGGGATCGACGAGCAGTACTTC

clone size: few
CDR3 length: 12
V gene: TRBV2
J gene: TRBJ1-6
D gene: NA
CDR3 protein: CASRGDNSPLHF
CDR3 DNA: TGTGCCAGCAGGGGGGATAATTCACCCCTCCACTTT

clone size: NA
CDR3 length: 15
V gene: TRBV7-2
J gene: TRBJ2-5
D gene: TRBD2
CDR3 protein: CASSLRAGDGGTQYF
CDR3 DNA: TGTGCCAGCAGCTTACGAGCGGGAGATGGAGGGACCCAGTACTTC

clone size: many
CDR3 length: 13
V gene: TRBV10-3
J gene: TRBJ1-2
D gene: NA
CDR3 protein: CAIRTSSGYGYTF
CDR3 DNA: TGTGCCATCCGGACCTCCTCGGGCTATGGCTACACCTTC

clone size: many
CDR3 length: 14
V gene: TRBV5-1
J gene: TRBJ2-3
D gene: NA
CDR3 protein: CASSLGQPTDTQYF
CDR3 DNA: TGCGCCAGCAGCTTGGGTCAGCCCACAGATACGCAGTATTTT

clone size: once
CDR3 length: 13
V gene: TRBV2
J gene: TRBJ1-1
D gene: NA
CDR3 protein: CTSSEGINTEAFF
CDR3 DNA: TGTACCAGCAGTGAAGGCATAAACACTGAAGCTTTCTTT

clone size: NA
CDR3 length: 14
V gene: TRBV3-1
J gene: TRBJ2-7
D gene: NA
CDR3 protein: CASSRDGERYEQYF
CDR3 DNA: TGTGCCAGCAGCCGGGACGGAGAACGCTACGAGCAGTACTTC

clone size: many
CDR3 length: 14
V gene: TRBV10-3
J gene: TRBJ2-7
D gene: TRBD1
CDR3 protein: CAISIGTEAYEQYF
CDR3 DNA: TGTGCCATCAGTATCGGGACAGAAGCCTACGAGCAGTACTTC

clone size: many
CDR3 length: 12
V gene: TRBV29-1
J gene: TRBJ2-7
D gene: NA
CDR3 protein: CSVLTASYEQYF
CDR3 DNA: TGCAGCGTTCTGACGGCTTCCTACGAGCAGTACTTC

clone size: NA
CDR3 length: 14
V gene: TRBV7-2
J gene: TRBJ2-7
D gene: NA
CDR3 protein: CASSFADSTYEQYF
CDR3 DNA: TGTGCCAGCAGCTTTGCCGACAGTACCTACGAGCAGTACTTC

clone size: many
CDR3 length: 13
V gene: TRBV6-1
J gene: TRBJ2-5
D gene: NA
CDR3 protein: CASSEGPIETQYF
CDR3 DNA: TGTGCCAGCAGTGAGGGGCCGATAGAGACCCAGTACTTC

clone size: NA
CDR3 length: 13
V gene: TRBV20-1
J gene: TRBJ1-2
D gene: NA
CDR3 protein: CSARRGRSGGYTF
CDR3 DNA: TGCAGTGCGCGTCGAGGAAGGTCGGGGGGCTACACCTTC

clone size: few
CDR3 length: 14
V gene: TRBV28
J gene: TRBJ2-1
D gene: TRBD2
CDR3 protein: CASSPSPTSYEQFF
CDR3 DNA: TGTGCCAGCAGTCCCTCCCCGACTAGCTATGAGCAGTTCTTC

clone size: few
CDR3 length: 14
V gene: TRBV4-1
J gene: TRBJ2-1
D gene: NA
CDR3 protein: CASSQRDRMNEQFF
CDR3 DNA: TGCGCCAGCAGCCAGAGAGACAGGATGAATGAGCAGTTCTTC

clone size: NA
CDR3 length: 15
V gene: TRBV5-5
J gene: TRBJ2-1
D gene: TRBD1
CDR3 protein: CASSLRGQGGSEQFF
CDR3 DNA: TGTGCCAGCAGCTTGCGCGGACAGGGGGGGTCTGAGCAGTTCTTC

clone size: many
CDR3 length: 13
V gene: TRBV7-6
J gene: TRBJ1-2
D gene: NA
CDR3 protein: CASSQTELYGYTF
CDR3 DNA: TGTGCCAGCAGCCAGACAGAGCTCTATGGCTACACCTTC

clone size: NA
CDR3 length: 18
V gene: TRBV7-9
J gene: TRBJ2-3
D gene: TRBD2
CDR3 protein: CASSPGDLAAGGTDTQYF
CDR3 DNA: TGTGCCAGCAGCCCAGGGGACCTAGCGGCGGGAGGGACAGATACGCAGTATTTT

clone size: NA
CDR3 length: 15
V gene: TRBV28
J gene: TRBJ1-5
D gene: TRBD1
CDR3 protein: CASTIDRDGNQPQHF
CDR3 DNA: TGTGCCAGCACCATAGACAGGGATGGGAATCAGCCCCAGCATTTT

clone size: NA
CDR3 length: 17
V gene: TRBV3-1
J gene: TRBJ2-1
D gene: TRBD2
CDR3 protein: CASSQVTSGSSYNEQFF
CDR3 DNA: TGTGCCAGCAGCCAAGTGACTAGCGGGAGCTCCTACAATGAGCAGTTCTTC

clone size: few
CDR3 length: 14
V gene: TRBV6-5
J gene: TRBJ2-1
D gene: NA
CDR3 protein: CASRGGAYYNEQFF
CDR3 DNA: TGTGCCAGCAGAGGGGGGGCGTATTACAATGAGCAGTTCTTC